Each of the 5 T cell receptor beta chains below was sequenced from the same sample in a study of OX40 agonist ivuxolimab in advanced cancers. This table comes from immunoSEQ multiplex PCR, and its TCRdb copy is limited to in-frame clones, with some not included. The repertoire holds approximately 22,000 clones, with 80% to 90% as singletons. The sequencing used CD4+ or CD8+ T cells sorted from blood, collected in a trial of the OX40 agonist ivuxolimab. These receptors originate from an adult with an advanced solid tumor such as melanoma, head and neck, liver or kidney cancer.

By sample share, this clone is medium-sized. V is TRBV28 and J is TRBJ2-7, with TRBD2 as a possible D gene (5 bases). The germline V gene has CDR1 MDHEN and CDR2 SYDVKM. V gave up 5 bases and J gave up 0 bases, with 11 bases separating them. The CDR3 has 14 residues. CDR3: CASSRPRGSYEQYF. Here the CDR3 DNA reads TGTGCCAGCAGTAGGCCCCGGGGCTCCTACGAGCAGTACTTC.

J is TRBJ2-4 and V is TRBV19, with D perhaps matching TRBD2 (7 bases). CDR1 is LNHDA and CDR2 is SQIVND in the germline V gene (reference sequence). The CDR3 has 15 residues. Trimming removed 0 bases at V and 6 bases at J, with 12 bases between. The DNA for the CDR3 is TGTGCCAGTAGTATAGATCGGGGGGCGGGAAACATTCAGTACTTC. Translation gives CASSIDRGAGNIQYF.

The chain employs TRBV9 and TRBJ2-1; 8 nucleotides agree with TRBD2. Germline V gene lookup returns CDR1 SGDLS and CDR2 YYNGEE. With 3 bases clipped from V and 7 bases from J, the junction kept 6 bases outside the gene matches. This CDR3 spans 14 amino acids. DNA of the CDR3: TGTGCCAGCAGCGGGTCAGCGGGAGTGAATGAGCAGTTCTTC. This codes for CASSGSAGVNEQFF.

This chain uses TRBV27 with TRBJ1-2; D unclear. The CDR3 has 13 residues. Trimming left V 8 bases short and J 2 bases short, with 12 bases between. CDR1 and CDR2 (germline): MNHEY, SMNVEV (reference sequence). CDR3 loop: CASALGGNYGYTF. The CDR3 nucleotides are TGTGCCAGCGCCTTGGGTGGGAACTATGGCTACACCTTC.

The genes are TRBV27 and TRBJ2-7, with TRBD1 identical over 10 bases. CDR3 length: 14 residues. V shed 3 bases, J shed 2 bases, and the junction held 1 base outside the gene matches. Looked up from germline, CDR1 is MNHEY and CDR2 is SMNVEV (reference sequence). The CDR3 nucleotides are TGTGCCAGCAGTTTCGGGACAGGGGCCTACGAGCAGTACTTC. Its protein is CASSFGTGAYEQYF.